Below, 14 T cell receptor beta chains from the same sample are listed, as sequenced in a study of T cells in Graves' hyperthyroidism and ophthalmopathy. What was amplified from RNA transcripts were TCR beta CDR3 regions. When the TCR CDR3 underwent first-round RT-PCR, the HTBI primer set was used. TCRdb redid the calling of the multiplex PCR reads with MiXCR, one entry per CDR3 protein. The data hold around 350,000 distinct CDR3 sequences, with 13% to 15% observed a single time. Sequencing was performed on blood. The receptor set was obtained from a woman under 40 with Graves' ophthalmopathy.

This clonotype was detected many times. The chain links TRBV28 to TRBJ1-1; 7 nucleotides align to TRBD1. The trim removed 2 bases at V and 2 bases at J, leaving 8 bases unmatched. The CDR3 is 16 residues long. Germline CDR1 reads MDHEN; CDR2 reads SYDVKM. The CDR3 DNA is TGTGCCAGCAGTTTAAACCCCGGGACAGCCAACACTGAAGCTTTCTTT. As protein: CASSLNPGTANTEAFF.

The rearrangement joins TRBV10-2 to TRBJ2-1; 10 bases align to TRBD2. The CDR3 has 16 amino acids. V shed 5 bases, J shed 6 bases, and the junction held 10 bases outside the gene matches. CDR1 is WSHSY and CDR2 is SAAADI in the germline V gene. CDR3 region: CASSKRASGGSNEQFF. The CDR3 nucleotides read TGCGCCAGCAGTAAGCGGGCTAGCGGGGGTAGCAATGAGCAGTTCTTC.

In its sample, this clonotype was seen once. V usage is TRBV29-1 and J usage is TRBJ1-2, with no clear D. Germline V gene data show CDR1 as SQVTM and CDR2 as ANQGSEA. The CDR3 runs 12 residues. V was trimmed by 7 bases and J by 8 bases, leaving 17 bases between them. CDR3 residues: CSATWGTKGYTF. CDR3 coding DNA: TGCAGCGCAACATGGGGTACCAAGGGCTACACCTTC.

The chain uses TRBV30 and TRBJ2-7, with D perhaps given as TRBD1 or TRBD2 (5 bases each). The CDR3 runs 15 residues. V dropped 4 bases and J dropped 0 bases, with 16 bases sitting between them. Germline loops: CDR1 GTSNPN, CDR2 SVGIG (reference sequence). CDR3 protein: CAWNGRDASSYEQYF. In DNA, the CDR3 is TGTGCCTGGAACGGTAGGGACGCAAGCTCCTACGAGCAGTACTTC.

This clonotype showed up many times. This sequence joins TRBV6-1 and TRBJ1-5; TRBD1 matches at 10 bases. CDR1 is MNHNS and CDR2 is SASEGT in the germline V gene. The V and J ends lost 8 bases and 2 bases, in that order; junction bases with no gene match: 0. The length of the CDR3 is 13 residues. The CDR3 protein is CASGQGGNQPQHF. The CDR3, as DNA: TGTGCCAGCGGACAGGGGGGCAATCAGCCCCAGCATTTT.

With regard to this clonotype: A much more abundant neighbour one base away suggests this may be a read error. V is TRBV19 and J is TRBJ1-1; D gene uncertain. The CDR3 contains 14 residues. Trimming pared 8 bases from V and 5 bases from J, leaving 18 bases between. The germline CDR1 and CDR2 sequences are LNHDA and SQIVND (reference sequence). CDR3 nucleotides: TGTGCCAGTTCCCAAAAGGATCTTTGGACTGAAGCTTTCTTT. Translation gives CASSQKDLWTEAFF.

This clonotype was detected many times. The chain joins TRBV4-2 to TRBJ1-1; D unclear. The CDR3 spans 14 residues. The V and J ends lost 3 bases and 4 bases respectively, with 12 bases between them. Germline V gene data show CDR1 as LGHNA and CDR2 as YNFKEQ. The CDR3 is CASSQVQRVTEAFF. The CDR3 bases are TGTGCCAGCAGCCAGGTCCAGAGGGTCACTGAAGCTTTCTTT.

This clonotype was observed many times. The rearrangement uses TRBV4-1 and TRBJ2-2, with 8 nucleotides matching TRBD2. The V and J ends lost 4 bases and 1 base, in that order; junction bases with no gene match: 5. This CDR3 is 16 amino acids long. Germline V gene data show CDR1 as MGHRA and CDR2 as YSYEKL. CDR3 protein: CASSLRGGMNTGELFF. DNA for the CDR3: TGCGCCAGCAGCCTTCGCGGGGGGATGAACACCGGGGAGCTGTTTTTT.

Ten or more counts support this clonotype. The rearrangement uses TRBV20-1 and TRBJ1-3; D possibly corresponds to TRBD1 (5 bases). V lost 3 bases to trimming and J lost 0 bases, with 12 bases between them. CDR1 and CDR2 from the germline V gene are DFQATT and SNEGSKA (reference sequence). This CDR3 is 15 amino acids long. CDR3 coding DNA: TGCAGTGCTAGCCCGACAGCCCGCTCTGGAAACACCATATATTTT. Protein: CSASPTARSGNTIYF.

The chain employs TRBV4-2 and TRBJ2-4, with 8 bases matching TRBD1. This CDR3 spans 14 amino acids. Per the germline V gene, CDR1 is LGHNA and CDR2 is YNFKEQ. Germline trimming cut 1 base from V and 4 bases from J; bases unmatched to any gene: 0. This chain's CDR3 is CASSQGTGKNIQYF. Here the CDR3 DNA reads TGTGCCAGCAGCCAAGGGACAGGGAAAAACATTCAGTACTTC.

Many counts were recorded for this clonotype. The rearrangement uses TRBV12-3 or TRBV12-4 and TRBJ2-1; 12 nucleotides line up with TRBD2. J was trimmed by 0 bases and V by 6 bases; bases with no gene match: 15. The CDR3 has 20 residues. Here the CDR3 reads CASSRQLAGGEESSYNEQFF. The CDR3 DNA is TGTGCCAGCAGCAGACAACTAGCGGGGGGTGAAGAAAGCTCCTACAATGAGCAGTTCTTC.

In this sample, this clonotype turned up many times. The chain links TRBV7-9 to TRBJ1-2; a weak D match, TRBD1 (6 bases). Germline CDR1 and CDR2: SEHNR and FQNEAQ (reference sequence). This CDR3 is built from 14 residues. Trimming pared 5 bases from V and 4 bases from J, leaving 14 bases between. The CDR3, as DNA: TGTGCCAGCAGCCCCAGACAGGTCCCCTATGGCTACACCTTC. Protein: CASSPRQVPYGYTF.

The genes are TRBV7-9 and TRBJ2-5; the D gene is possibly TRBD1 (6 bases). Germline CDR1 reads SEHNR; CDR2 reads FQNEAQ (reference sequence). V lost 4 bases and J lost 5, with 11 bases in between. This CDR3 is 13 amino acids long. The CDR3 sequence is CASSSNRVETQYF. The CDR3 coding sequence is TGTGCCAGCAGCTCCAACAGGGTTGAGACCCAGTACTTC. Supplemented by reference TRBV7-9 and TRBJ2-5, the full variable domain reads DTGVSQNPRHKITKRGQNVTFRCDPISEHNRLYWYRQTLGQGPEFLTYFQNEAQLEKSRLLSDRFSAERPKGSFSTLEIQRTEQGDSAMYLCASSSNRVETQYFGPGTRLLVL.

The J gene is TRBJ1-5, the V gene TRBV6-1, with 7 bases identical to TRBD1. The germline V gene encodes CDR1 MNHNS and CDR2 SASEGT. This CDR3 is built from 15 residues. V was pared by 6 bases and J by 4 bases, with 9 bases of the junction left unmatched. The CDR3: CASRVSGTVNQPQHF. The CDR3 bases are TGTGCCAGCAGGGTCTCCGGGACAGTTAATCAGCCCCAGCATTTT.